Below, one T cell receptor beta chain is given with its context. Its antigen is unknown. The CDR3 contains 14 residues. V lost 6 bases to trimming and J lost 7 bases, with 15 bases between them. Germline values: CDR1 MDHEN, CDR2 SYDVKM. These data originate in a study of shared clonotypes between healthy human individuals. Study background: Sampling drew on donors who were a couple of women and a few men aged 18 to 49. Study-wide results and limits: Generally, estimated richness proved larger in naive subsets than it did in memory subsets.

Caucasian adults residing in Nashville, Tennessee made up all the donors. The repertoire was sequenced with immunoSEQ multiplex PCR; TCRdb's copy has only in-frame clones and lacks some. The sample consists of around 370,000 clones, roughly 96% of them appearing once. This clonotype originated in a man aged 30 to 45 in good health. The sequenced sample was memory CD8+ T cells sorted from blood. Subset meaning: CD45RO+ cells pooled with CCR7-negative TemRA cells. The chain couples TRBV28 to TRBJ1-4, with no clear D. CDR3 loop: CASRKGRAGEKLFF. CDR3 coding DNA: TGTGCCAGCAGGAAGGGTAGGGCTGGTGAAAAACTGTTTTTT.